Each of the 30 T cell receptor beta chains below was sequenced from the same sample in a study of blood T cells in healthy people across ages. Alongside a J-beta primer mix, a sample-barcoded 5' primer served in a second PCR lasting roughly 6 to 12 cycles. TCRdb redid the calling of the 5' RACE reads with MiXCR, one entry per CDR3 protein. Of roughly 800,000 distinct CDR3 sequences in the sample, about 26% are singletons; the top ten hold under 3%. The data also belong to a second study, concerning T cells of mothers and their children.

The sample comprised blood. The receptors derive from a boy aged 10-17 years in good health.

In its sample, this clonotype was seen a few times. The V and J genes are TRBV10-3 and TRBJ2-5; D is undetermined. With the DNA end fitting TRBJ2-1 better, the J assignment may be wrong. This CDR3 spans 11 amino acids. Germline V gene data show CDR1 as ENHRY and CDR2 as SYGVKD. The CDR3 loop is CAIGANNEQFF. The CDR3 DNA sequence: TGTGCCATCGGCGCCAACAATGAGCAGTTCTTC.

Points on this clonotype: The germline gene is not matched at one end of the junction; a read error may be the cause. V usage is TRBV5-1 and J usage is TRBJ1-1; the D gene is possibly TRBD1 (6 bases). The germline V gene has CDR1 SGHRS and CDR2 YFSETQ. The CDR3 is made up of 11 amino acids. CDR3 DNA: TGCACCAGCAGGGGTGACACTGAAGCTTTCTTT. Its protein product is CTSRGDTEAFF. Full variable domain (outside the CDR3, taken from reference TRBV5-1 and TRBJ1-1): KAGVTQTPRYLIKTRGQQVTLSCSPISGHRSVSWYQQTPGQGLQFLFEYFSETQRNKGNFPGRFSGRQFSNSRSEMNVSTLELGDSALYLCTSRGDTEAFFGQGTRLTVV.

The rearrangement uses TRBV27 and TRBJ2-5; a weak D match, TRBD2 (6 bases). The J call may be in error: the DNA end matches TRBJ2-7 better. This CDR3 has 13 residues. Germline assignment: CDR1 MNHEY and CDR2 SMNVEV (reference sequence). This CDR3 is CASSLAGQAEQYF. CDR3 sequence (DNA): TGTGCCAGCTCCCTTGCGGGGCAGGCCGAGCAGTACTTC.

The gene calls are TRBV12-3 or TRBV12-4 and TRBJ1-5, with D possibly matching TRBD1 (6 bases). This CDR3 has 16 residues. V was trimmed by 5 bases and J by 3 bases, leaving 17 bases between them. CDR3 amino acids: CASSPRAGAHNQPQHF. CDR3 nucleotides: TGTGCCAGCAGTCCACGAGCAGGGGCCCACAATCAGCCCCAGCATTTT.

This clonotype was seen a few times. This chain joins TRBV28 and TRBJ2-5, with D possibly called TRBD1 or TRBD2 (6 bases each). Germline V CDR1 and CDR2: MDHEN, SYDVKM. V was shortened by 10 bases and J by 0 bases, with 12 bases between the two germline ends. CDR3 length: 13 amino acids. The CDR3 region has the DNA TGTGCCACTCAAGGGGGGTACCAAGAGACCCAGTACTTC. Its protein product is CATQGGYQETQYF.

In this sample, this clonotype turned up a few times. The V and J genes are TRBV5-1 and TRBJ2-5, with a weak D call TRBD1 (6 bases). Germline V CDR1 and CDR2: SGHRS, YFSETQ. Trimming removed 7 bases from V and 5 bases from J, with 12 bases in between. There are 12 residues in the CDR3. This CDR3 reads CASYRVGETQYF. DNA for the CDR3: TGCGCCAGCTACAGGGTGGGTGAGACCCAGTACTTC.

The CDR3 sequence is CSAGELLQGTDTQYF. DNA of the CDR3: TGCAGTGCCGGGGAACTCCTTCAGGGCACAGATACGCAGTATTTT. V usage is TRBV20-1 and J usage is TRBJ2-3, with TRBD2 as a possible D gene (5 bases). With 6 bases removed from V and 1 base from J, the gap between germline ends came to 17 bases. The germline gives CDR1 DFQATT, CDR2 SNEGSKA (reference sequence). This CDR3 spans 15 amino acids.

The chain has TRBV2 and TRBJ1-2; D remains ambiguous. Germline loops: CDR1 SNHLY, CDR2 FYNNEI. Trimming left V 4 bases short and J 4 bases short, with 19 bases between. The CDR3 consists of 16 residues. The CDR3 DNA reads TGTGCCAGCAGTGGACTTTATCGGGATTTGAGCTATGGCTACACCTTC. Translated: CASSGLYRDLSYGYTF.

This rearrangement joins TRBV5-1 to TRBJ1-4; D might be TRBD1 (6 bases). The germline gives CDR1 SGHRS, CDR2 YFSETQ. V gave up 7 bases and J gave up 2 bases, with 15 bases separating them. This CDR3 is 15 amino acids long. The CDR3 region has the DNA TGCGCCAGCGCCTCCCTAGGACAGACTAATGAAAAACTGTTTTTT. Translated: CASASLGQTNEKLFF.

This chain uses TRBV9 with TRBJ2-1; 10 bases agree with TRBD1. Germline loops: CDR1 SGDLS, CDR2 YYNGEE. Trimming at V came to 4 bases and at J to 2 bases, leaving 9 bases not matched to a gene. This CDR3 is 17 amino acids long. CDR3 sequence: CASSPRLGTGAYNEQFF. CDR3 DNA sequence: TGTGCCAGCAGCCCCCGGTTGGGGACAGGGGCCTACAATGAGCAGTTCTTC.

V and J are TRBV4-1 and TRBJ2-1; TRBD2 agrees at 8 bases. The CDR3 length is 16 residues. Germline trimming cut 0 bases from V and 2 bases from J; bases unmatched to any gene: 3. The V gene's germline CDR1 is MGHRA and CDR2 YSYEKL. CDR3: CASSQDLGGAYNEQFF. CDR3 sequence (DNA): TGCGCCAGCAGCCAAGATCTCGGGGGGGCCTACAATGAGCAGTTCTTC.

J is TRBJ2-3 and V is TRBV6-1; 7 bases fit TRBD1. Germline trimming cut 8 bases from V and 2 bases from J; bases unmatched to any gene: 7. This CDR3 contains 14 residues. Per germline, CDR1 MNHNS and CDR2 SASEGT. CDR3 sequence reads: CASLTGLSTDTQYF. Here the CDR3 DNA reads TGTGCCAGCCTGACAGGGCTATCCACAGATACGCAGTATTTT.

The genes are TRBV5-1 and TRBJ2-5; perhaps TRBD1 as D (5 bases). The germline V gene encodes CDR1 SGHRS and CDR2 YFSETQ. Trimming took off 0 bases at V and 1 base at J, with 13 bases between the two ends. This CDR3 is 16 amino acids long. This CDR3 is CASSLAGGRAQETQYF. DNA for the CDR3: TGCGCCAGCAGCTTGGCGGGCGGCAGGGCCCAAGAGACCCAGTACTTC.

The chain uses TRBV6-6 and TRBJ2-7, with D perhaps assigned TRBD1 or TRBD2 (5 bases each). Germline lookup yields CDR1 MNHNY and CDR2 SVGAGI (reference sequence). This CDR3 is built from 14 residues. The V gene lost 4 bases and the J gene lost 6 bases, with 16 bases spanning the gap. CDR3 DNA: TGTGCCAGCAGTTTCCGGGACCAACAACTCGAGCAGTACTTC. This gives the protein CASSFRDQQLEQYF.

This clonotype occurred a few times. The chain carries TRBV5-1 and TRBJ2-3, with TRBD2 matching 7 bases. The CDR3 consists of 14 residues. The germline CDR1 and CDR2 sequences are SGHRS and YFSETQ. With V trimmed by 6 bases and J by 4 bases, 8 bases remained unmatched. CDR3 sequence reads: CASNFWGGADTQYF. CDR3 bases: TGCGCCAGCAATTTCTGGGGAGGGGCAGATACGCAGTATTTT.

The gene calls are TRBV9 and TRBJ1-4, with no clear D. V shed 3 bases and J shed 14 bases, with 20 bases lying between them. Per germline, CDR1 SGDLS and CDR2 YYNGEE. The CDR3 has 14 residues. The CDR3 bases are TGTGCCAGCAGCGCCGCCGACCCTCCCGGCAGGCTGTTTTTT. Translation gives CASSAADPPGRLFF.

CDR3 nucleotide sequence: TGTGCCAGCAGCGTAGCTGCGGGCAACTACGAGCAGTACTTC. Protein product: CASSVAAGNYEQYF. This sequence joins TRBV9 and TRBJ2-1; TRBD2 is a possible D gene (5 bases). The J call is in doubt because the DNA end fits TRBJ2-7 better. Per the germline V gene, CDR1 is SGDLS and CDR2 is YYNGEE. This CDR3 has 14 amino acids.

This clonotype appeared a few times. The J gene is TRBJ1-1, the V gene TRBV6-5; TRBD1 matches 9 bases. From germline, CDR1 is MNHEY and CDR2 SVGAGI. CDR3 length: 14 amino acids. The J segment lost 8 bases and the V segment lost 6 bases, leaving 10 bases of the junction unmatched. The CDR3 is CASRGGQGLSEAFF. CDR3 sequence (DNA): TGTGCCAGCAGGGGGGGACAGGGTTTATCCGAAGCTTTCTTT.

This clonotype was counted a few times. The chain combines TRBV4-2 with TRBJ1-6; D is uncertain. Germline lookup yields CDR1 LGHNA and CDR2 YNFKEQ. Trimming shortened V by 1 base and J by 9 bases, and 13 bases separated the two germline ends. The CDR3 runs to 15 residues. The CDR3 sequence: CASSQVGGSPSPLHF. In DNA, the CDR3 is TGTGCCAGCAGCCAAGTGGGAGGAAGTCCTTCACCCCTCCACTTT.

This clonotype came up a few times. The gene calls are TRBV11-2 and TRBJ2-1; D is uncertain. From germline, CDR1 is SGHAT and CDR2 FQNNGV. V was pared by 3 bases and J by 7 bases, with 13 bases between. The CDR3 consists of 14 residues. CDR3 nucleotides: TGTGCCAGCAGCTTGGGGTCCCTCCGGAATGAGCAGTTCTTC. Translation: CASSLGSLRNEQFF.

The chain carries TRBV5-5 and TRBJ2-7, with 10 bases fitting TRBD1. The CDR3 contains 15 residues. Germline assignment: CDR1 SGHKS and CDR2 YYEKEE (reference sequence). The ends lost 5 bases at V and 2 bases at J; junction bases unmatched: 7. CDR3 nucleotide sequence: TGTGCCAGCAGTCCCTCCGGGACAGGGGCCTACGAGCAGTACTTC. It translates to CASSPSGTGAYEQYF.

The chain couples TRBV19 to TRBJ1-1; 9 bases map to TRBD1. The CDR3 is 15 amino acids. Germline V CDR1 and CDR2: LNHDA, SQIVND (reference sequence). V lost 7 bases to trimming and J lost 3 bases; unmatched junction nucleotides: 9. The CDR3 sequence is CASNPGQGWDTEAFF. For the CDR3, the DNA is TGTGCCAGTAATCCGGGACAGGGTTGGGACACTGAAGCTTTCTTT.

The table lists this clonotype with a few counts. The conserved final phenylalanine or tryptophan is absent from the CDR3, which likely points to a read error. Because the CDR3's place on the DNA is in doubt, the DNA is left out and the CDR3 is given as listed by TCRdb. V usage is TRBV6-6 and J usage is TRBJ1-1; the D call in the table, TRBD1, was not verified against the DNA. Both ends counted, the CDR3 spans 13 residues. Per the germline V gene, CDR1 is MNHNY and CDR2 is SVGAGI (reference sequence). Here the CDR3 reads CASSETRRDRESI.

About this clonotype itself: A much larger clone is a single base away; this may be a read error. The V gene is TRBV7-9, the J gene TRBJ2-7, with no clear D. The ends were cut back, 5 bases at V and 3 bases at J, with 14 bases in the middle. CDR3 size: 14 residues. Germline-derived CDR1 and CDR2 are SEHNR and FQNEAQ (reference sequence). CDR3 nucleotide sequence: TGTGCCAGCAGCCCGACGTCCGTCGGCTACGAGCAGTACTTC. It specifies CASSPTSVGYEQYF.

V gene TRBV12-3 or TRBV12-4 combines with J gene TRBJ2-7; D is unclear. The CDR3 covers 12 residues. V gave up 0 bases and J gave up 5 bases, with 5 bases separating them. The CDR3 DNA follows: TGTGCCAGCAGTTTAGCCCCCCACGAGCAGTACTTC. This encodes CASSLAPHEQYF.

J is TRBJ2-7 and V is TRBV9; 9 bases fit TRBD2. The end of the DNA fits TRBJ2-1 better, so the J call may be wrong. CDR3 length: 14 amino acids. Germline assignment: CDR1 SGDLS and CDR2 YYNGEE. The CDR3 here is CASSASGVHNEQFF. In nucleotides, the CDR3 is TGTGCCAGCAGTGCTAGCGGGGTCCACAATGAGCAGTTCTTC.

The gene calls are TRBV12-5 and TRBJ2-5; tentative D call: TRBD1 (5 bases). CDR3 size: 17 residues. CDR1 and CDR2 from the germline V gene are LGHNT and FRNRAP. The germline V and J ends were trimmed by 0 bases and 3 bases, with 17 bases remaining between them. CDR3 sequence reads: CASGLVGEQALKETQYF. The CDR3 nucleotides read TGTGCTAGTGGTTTGGTAGGTGAACAGGCACTAAAAGAGACCCAGTACTTC. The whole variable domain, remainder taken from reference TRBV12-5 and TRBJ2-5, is DARVTQTPRHKVTEMGQEVTMRCQPILGHNTVFWYRQTMMQGLELLAYFRNRAPLDDSGMPKDRFSAEMPDATLATLKIQPSEPRDSAVYFCASGLVGEQALKETQYFGPGTRLLVL.

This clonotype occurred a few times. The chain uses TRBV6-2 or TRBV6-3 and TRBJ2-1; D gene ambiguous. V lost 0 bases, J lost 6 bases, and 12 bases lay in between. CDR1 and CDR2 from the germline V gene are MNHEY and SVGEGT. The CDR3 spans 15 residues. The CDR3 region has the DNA TGTGCCAGCAGTTACTCGAATCTGGGTCGCAATGAGCAGTTCTTC. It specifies CASSYSNLGRNEQFF.

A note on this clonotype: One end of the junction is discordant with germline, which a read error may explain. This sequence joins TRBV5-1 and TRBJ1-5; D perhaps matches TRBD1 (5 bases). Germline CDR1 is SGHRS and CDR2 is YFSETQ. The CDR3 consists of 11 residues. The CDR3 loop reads CASSLEGPEHF. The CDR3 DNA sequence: TGCGCCAGCAGCTTGGAGGGGCCCGAGCATTTT.

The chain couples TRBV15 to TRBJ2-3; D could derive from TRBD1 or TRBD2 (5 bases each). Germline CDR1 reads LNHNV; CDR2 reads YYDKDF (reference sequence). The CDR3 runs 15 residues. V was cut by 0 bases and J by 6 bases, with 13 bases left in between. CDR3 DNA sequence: TGTGCCACCAGCAGAGATCGGGGCCCGTTGGATACGCAGTATTTT. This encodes CATSRDRGPLDTQYF.